This T cell receptor beta chain was sequenced during a study of CD8+ T cells in alopecia areata. Overall study context: Treated patients were given 5 to 10 mg oral tofacitinib twice daily. Study-wide points: Lesional scalp, notably in alopecia totalis/universalis, had clonality above that of normal scalp. Scalp clonality and expanded CD8+ clones among the top 100 showed significant decreases with tofacitinib.

The CDR3 loop spans 14 amino acids. V trimming: 5 bases; J trimming: 5 bases; junction bases outside the gene matches: 5. Germline V CDR1 and CDR2: SEHNR, FQNEAQ (reference sequence). With regard to this clone: The antigen is undetermined.

RNA extraction and reverse transcription yielded cDNA as sequencing template. Method: immunoSEQ multiplex PCR; TCRdb's copy keeps in-frame clones and lacks some. The profile shows over 150,000 clones, roughly 50% of them singletons. Treatment: oral pan-JAK inhibitor, 5-10 mg twice daily. In alopecia areata patients, both lesional scalp punch biopsies and peripheral blood were collected. The chain carries TRBV7-9 and TRBJ2-2; TRBD1 matches 7 bases. The material sequenced was CD8+ T cells sorted from blood, taken at week 24, from a patient treated with tofacitinib. The receptor was isolated from a human donor with alopecia areata. CDR3 loop: CASSPTGVTGELFF. DNA for the CDR3: TGTGCCAGCAGCCCCACAGGGGTTACCGGGGAGCTGTTTTTT.